This T cell receptor beta chain is drawn from a study of OX40 agonist ivuxolimab in advanced cancers. Turning to the study itself: Patients received ivuxolimab, an intravenous treatment, every 2 weeks at 0.01 to 10 mg/kg. Prior anti-PD-1, anti-PD-L1 or anti-CTLA-4 therapy was allowed; about 39% had some.

The assay was immunoSEQ multiplex PCR, and TCRdb's table has in-frame clones only and misses some. The table shows tens of thousands of clones, with 60% to 85% occurring only once. A word on this clone: Its antigen is still unknown.

Overall study findings and caveats: Partly responding patients at 0.1-3.0 mg/kg showed some of the smallest clonal expansion.

The CDR3 runs to 14 residues. Per the germline V gene, CDR1 is SGHNT and CDR2 is YYREEE (reference sequence). The junction had 1 base not matched to a gene; V was cut back by 4 bases and J by 8 bases. Patients with autoimmune history or systemic immunosuppression were excluded. This clonotype was obtained from an adult with an advanced solid tumor such as melanoma, head and neck, liver or kidney cancer. The sequences come from CD4+ or CD8+ T cells sorted from blood, collected in a trial of the OX40 agonist ivuxolimab. V and J are TRBV5-4 and TRBJ2-1, with 15 bases aligning to TRBD2. CDR3 DNA sequence: TGTGCCAGCAGCGGACTAGCGGGAGGGGATGAGCAGTTCTTC. Translated: CASSGLAGGDEQFF.